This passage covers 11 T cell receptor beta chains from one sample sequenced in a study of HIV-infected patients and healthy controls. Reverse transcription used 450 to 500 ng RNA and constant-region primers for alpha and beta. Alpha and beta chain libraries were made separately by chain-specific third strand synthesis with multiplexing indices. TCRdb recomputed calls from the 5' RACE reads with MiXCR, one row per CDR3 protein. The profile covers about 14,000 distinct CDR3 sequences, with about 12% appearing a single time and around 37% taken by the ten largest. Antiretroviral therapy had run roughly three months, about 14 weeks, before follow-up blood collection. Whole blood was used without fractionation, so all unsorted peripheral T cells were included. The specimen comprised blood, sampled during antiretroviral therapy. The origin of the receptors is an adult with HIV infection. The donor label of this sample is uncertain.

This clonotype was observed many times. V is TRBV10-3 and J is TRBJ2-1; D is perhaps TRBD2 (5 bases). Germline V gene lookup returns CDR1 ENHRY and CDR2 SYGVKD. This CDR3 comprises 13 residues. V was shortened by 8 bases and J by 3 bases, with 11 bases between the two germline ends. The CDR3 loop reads CAIGSRDYNEQFF. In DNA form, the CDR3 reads TGTGCCATCGGGAGTCGGGACTACAATGAGCAGTTCTTC.

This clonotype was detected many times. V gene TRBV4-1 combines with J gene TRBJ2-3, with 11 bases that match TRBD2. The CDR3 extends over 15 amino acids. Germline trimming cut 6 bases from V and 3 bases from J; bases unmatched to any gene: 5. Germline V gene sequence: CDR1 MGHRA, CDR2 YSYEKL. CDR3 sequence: CASRELAGETDTQYF. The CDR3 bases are TGCGCCAGCAGAGAACTAGCGGGAGAAACAGATACGCAGTATTTT.

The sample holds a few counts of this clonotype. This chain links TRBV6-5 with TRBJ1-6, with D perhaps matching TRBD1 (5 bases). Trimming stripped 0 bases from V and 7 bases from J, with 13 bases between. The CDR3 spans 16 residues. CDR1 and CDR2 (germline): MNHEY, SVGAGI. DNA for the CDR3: TGTGCCAGCAGTTACTCGTCGGGCTGGGGGAATTCACCCCTCCACTTT. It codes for CASSYSSGWGNSPLHF.

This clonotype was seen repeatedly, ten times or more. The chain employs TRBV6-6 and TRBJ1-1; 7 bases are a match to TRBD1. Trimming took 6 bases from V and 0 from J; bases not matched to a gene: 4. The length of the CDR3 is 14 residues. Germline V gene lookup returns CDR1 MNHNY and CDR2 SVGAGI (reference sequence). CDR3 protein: CASRVQGLNTEAFF. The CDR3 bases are TGTGCCAGCAGGGTACAGGGGTTGAACACTGAAGCTTTCTTT.

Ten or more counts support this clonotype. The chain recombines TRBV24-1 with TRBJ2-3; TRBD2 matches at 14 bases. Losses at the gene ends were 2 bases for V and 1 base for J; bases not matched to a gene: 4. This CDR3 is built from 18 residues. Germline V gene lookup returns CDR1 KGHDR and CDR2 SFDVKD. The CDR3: CATSDSGLAGVGTDTQYF. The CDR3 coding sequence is TGTGCCACCAGTGATTCGGGACTAGCGGGAGTAGGCACAGATACGCAGTATTTT.

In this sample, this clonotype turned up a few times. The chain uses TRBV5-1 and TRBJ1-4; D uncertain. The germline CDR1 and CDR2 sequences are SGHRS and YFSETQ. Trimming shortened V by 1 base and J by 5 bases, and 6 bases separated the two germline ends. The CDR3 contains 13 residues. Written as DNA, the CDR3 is TGCGCCAGCAGCTTGACGCAAAATGAAAAACTGTTTTTT. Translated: CASSLTQNEKLFF.

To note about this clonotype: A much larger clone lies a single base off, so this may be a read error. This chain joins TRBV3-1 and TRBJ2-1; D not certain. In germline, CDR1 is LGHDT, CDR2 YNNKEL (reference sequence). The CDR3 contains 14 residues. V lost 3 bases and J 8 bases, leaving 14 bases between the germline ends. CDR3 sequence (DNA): TGTGCCAGCAGCCAGGGTCTTTACGGCGATGAGCAGTTCTTC. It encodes CASSQGLYGDEQFF.

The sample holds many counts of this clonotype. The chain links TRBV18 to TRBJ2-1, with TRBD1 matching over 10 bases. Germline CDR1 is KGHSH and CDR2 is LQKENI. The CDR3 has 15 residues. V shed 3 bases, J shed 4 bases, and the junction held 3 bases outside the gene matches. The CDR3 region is CASSPLDRGYNEQFF. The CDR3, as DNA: TGTGCCAGCTCACCGCTGGACAGGGGGTACAATGAGCAGTTCTTC. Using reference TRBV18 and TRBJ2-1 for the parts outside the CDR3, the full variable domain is NAGVMQNPRHLVRRRGQEARLRCSPMKGHSHVYWYRQLPEEGLKFMVYLQKENIIDESGMPKERFSAEFPKEGPSILRIQQVVRGDSAAYFCASSPLDRGYNEQFFGPGTRLTVL.

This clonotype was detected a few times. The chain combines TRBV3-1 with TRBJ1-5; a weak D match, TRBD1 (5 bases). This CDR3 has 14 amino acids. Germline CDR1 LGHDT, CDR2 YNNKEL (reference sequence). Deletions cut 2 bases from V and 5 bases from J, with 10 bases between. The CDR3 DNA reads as TGTGCCAGCAGCCAAACTGGGGCGGATCAGCCCCAGCATTTT. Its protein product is CASSQTGADQPQHF.

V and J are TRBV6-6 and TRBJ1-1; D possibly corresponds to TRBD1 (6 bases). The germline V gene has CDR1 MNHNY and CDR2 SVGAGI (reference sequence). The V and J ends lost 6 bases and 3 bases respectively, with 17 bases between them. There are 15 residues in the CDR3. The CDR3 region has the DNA TGTGCCAGCAGCCTCAACAGGGTCAAGGACACTGAAGCTTTCTTT. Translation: CASSLNRVKDTEAFF.

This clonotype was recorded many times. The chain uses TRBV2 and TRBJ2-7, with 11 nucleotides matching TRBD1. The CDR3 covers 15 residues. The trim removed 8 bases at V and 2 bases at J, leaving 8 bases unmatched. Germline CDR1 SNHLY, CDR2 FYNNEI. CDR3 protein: CASDHEGQGAYEQYF. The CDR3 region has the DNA TGTGCCAGCGACCACGAGGGACAGGGGGCCTACGAGCAGTACTTC.